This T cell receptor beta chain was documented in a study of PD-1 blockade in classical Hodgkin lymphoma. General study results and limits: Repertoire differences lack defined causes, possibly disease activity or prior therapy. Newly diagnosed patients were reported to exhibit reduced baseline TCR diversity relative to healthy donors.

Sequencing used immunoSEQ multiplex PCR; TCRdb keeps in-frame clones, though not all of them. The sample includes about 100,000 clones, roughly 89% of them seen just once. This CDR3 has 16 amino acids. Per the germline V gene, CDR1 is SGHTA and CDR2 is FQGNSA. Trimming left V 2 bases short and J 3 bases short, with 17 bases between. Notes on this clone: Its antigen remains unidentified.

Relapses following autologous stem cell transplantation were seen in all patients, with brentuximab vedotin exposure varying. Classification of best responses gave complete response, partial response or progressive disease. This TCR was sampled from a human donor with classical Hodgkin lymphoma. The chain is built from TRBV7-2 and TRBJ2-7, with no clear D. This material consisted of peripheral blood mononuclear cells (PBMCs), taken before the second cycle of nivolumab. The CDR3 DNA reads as TGTGCCAGCAGCTTAATCTCCGGGTCCCACTACTACGAGCAGTACTTC. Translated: CASSLISGSHYYEQYF.